The 27 T cell receptor beta chains below were found in one sample sequenced in a study of radiation and T cells in renal cell carcinoma. The data were produced by immunoSEQ multiplex PCR, yet TCRdb's version contains in-frame clones alone and is incomplete. The sample comprises about 140,000 clones, 70% to 90% of which are singletons, and roughly 25% rests with the top ten. Time point: baseline pretreatment blood. The treatment is: 15 Gy SBRT to primary tumor, nephrectomy 4 weeks later. The source was blood, collected from a patient whose treatment included radiotherapy and nephrectomy. All receptors come from a woman aged 45 to 65 with renal cell carcinoma.

This rearrangement joins TRBV7-2 to TRBJ2-1; TRBD1 agrees at 10 bases. The V gene's germline CDR1 is SGHTA and CDR2 FQGNSA. The CDR3 has 15 residues. V was pared by 5 bases and J by 3 bases, with 4 bases of the junction left unmatched. The CDR3 is CASSPGQGVYNEQFF. The CDR3 DNA is TGTGCCAGCAGCCCCGGACAGGGGGTCTACAATGAGCAGTTCTTC.

The genes are TRBV4-3 and TRBJ2-7; no definite D call. There are 13 residues in the CDR3. V was shortened by 0 bases and J by 3 bases, with 6 bases between the two germline ends. In germline, CDR1 is LGHNA, CDR2 YSLEER. The CDR3 here is CASSQDPDYEQYF. CDR3 DNA sequence: TGCGCCAGCAGCCAAGACCCGGACTACGAGCAGTACTTC.

This sequence joins TRBV6-5 and TRBJ1-5; the D gene is possibly TRBD1 (5 bases). Trimming removed 11 bases at V and 4 bases at J, with 12 bases between. The germline V gene has CDR1 MNHEY and CDR2 SVGAGI. The CDR3 runs 12 residues. The CDR3 DNA reads as TGTGCCGCGCGGGGGGGAAATCAGCCCCAGCATTTT. It encodes CAARGGNQPQHF.

The chain employs TRBV6-6 and TRBJ2-7; D is perhaps TRBD1 (6 bases). The V end lost 5 bases, the J end lost 2 bases, and 10 bases lay between the germline ends. The CDR3 is 13 residues long. The germline V gene has CDR1 MNHNY and CDR2 SVGAGI (reference sequence). The CDR3 loop reads CASSDRTAYEQYF. The CDR3 DNA is TGTGCCAGCAGTGACCGGACAGCCTACGAGCAGTACTTC.

V gene TRBV19 combines with J gene TRBJ1-2; tentative D call: TRBD1 (5 bases). Germline V lookup: CDR1 LNHDA, CDR2 SQIVND (reference sequence). The V end was cut by 5 bases, the J end by 10 bases, with 20 bases between. The CDR3 loop spans 14 amino acids. The CDR3 DNA follows: TGTGCCAGTAGTCCCCGCGGGGCAGGGTACTCCTACACCTTC. Its protein product is CASSPRGAGYSYTF.

The chain is built from TRBV5-6 and TRBJ2-1; TRBD2 aligns across 8 bases. The CDR3 totals 15 residues. Trimming took 2 bases from V and 2 from J; bases not matched to a gene: 3. Germline assignment: CDR1 SGHDT and CDR2 YYEEEE. The CDR3 reads CASSFSGKTYNEQFF. Written as DNA, the CDR3 is TGTGCCAGCAGCTTTAGCGGGAAAACCTACAATGAGCAGTTCTTC.

This chain uses TRBV19 with TRBJ2-5; unclear D gene. This CDR3 region has 15 residues. Germline loops: CDR1 LNHDA, CDR2 SQIVND (reference sequence). Deletions cut 3 bases from V and 2 bases from J, with 13 bases between. CDR3 residues: CASSMSSGGQETQYF. CDR3 DNA sequence: TGTGCCAGTAGTATGAGTTCTGGCGGTCAAGAGACCCAGTACTTC.

The chain has TRBV6-1 and TRBJ1-2, with D perhaps TRBD1 (5 bases). This CDR3 contains 13 residues. Germline V gene sequence: CDR1 MNHNS, CDR2 SASEGT. V was pared by 3 bases and J by 4 bases, with 9 bases between. The CDR3 is CASSEGLIYGYTF. The CDR3 region has the DNA TGTGCCAGCAGTGAGGGGCTGATCTATGGCTACACCTTC.

This clone occurred a few times. This chain uses TRBV21-1 with TRBJ2-7; the table assigns TRBD1, which was not confirmed against the DNA. TRBV21-1 is a known pseudogene. There are 15 residues in the CDR3. This chain's CDR3 is CASRGRGTEAYEQYF. CDR3 sequence (DNA): TGTGCCAGCAGAGGAAGAGGGACAGAGGCATACGAGCAGTACTTC.

The chain joins TRBV7-2 to TRBJ1-1; D is ambiguous. CDR3 length: 14 residues. CDR1 is SGHTA and CDR2 is FQGNSA in the germline V gene. The V end lost 5 bases, the J end lost 3 bases, and 13 bases lay between the germline ends. The CDR3 DNA sequence: TGTGCCAGCAGCCCCTCAAACGGGTACACTGAAGCTTTCTTT. It specifies CASSPSNGYTEAFF.

This clone was seen at least ten times. V gene TRBV5-1 combines with J gene TRBJ1-2, with 7 positions matching TRBD1. After removal of 2 bases from V and 10 bases from J, the junction contained 2 bases not matched to a gene. The CDR3 contains 11 residues. Germline-derived CDR1 and CDR2 are SGHRS and YFSETQ. CDR3 sequence: CASSLQGTYTF. The CDR3 DNA follows: TGCGCCAGCAGCTTACAGGGGACCTACACCTTC.

The chain carries TRBV27 and TRBJ2-3, with D tentatively TRBD1 or TRBD2 (7 bases each). This CDR3 has 16 residues. Trimming stripped 4 bases from V and 4 bases from J, with 18 bases between. CDR1 and CDR2 (germline): MNHEY, SMNVEV (reference sequence). CDR3 sequence reads: CASSSRSQGGADTQYF. CDR3 in DNA: TGTGCCAGCAGTTCCAGGTCCCAGGGGGGGGCAGATACGCAGTATTTT.

The chain links TRBV5-6 to TRBJ2-7, with D perhaps TRBD1 or TRBD2 (5 bases each). CDR1 SGHDT and CDR2 YYEEEE come from the germline V gene. The CDR3 runs 14 residues. The V gene lost 1 base and the J gene lost 5 bases, with 13 bases spanning the gap. This CDR3 is CASSLRGIPNEQYF. The CDR3 DNA reads as TGTGCCAGCAGCTTGCGGGGCATACCAAACGAGCAGTACTTC.

The genes are TRBV16 and TRBJ1-1; D is possibly TRBD1 (6 bases). Germline loops: CDR1 KGHSY, CDR2 FQNENV. The CDR3 loop spans 17 amino acids. The V and J ends lost 1 base and 4 bases respectively, with 19 bases between them. The CDR3 sequence: CASSQFISGGLFTEAFF. CDR3 sequence (DNA): TGTGCCAGCAGCCAATTTATTTCCGGGGGCCTATTCACTGAAGCTTTCTTT.

The J gene is TRBJ2-7, the V gene TRBV5-1, with 9 bases aligning to TRBD2. Germline loops: CDR1 SGHRS, CDR2 YFSETQ. Trimming took 2 bases from V and 2 from J; bases not matched to a gene: 5. The CDR3 contains 15 residues. CDR3 in DNA: TGCGCCAGCAGCTTAAAGCGGGAGGTTCCCTACGAGCAGTACTTC. Its protein is CASSLKREVPYEQYF.

The CDR3 DNA reads as TGCGCCAGCAGTGAGTCGAGGGGCCTTAGAAACACTGAAGCTTTCTTT. As protein: CASSESRGLRNTEAFF. The rearrangement links TRBV10-1 to TRBJ1-1, with TRBD1 as a possible D gene (5 bases). V shed 0 bases and J shed 2 bases, with 13 bases lying between them. Germline V lookup: CDR1 WNHNN, CDR2 SYGVQD (reference sequence). The CDR3 is made up of 16 amino acids.

This sequence joins TRBV5-4 and TRBJ2-6, with no clear D. CDR1 and CDR2 from the germline V gene are SGHNT and YYREEE (reference sequence). V was trimmed by 4 bases and J by 0 bases, leaving 5 bases between them. The CDR3 totals 14 residues. The chain's CDR3 is CASSEVSGANVLTF. DNA for the CDR3: TGTGCCAGCAGCGAAGTCTCTGGGGCCAACGTCCTGACTTTC.

This clone was picked up one time. The J gene is TRBJ1-4, the V gene TRBV30; TRBD1 might be the D (5 bases). V lost 3 bases and J 6 bases, leaving 17 bases between the germline ends. The germline gives CDR1 GTSNPN, CDR2 SVGIG (reference sequence). The CDR3 consists of 15 residues. This CDR3 is CAWRDRQIWDEKLFF. The CDR3 DNA sequence: TGTGCCTGGAGGGATAGACAGATATGGGATGAAAAACTGTTTTTT.

This clone was detected only a few times. The rearrangement uses TRBV2 and TRBJ1-5; TRBD1 might be the D (5 bases). This CDR3 is 15 amino acids long. Trimming pared 6 bases from V and 3 bases from J, leaving 15 bases between. Germline V lookup: CDR1 SNHLY, CDR2 FYNNEI. CDR3 sequence: CASRLGEGVNQPQHF. CDR3 nucleotides: TGTGCCAGCAGACTGGGGGAAGGGGTCAATCAGCCCCAGCATTTT.

The V gene is TRBV15, the J gene TRBJ1-5, with a tentative D call TRBD1 (6 bases). The V end lost 1 base, the J end lost 2 bases, and 12 bases lay between the germline ends. This CDR3 region has 16 residues. Germline V gene data show CDR1 as LNHNV and CDR2 as YYDKDF (reference sequence). CDR3 DNA: TGTGCCACCAGCAGAGGGCGACAGGCAGGCAATCAGCCCCAGCATTTT. Translation gives CATSRGRQAGNQPQHF.

The chain carries TRBV5-6 and TRBJ1-2, with 9 bases aligning to TRBD1. The germline V gene encodes CDR1 SGHDT and CDR2 YYEEEE. This CDR3 spans 13 amino acids. Trimming at V came to 1 base and at J to 7 bases, leaving 2 bases not matched to a gene. DNA for the CDR3: TGTGCCAGCAGCTTGACAGGGGGCGCTGGCTACACCTTC. Translation: CASSLTGGAGYTF.

The V and J genes are TRBV7-9 and TRBJ2-5; D not certain. The germline CDR1 and CDR2 sequences are SEHNR and FQNEAQ (reference sequence). The V end lost 5 bases, the J end lost 5 bases, and 9 bases lay between the germline ends. The CDR3 is 12 residues long. CDR3 coding DNA: TGTGCCAGCAGCCGTCCGGAGGAGACCCAGTACTTC. Translation gives CASSRPEETQYF. The full variable domain, with the rest looked up from reference TRBV7-9 and TRBJ2-5, is DTGVSQNPRHKITKRGQNVTFRCDPISEHNRLYWYRQTLGQGPEFLTYFQNEAQLEKSRLLSDRFSAERPKGSFSTLEIQRTEQGDSAMYLCASSRPEETQYFGPGTRLLVL.

This chain connects TRBV4-1 to TRBJ1-2; D is unclear. V was clipped by 2 bases and J by 5 bases, with 9 bases between them. This CDR3 is built from 13 residues. CDR1 MGHRA and CDR2 YSYEKL come from the germline V gene. CDR3 in DNA: TGCGCCAGCAGCCAACCGACGGGATATGGCTACACCTTC. Protein product: CASSQPTGYGYTF.

The chain recombines TRBV2 with TRBJ2-1; no clear D. V was clipped by 3 bases and J by 6 bases, with 3 bases between them. This CDR3 is built from 11 residues. CDR1 is SNHLY, CDR2 FYNNEI, per germline. This CDR3 is CASSDFNEQFF. For the CDR3, the DNA is TGTGCCAGCAGTGATTTCAATGAGCAGTTCTTC.

This clone was detected once. V usage is TRBV7-2 and J usage is TRBJ1-5; D uncertain. This CDR3 spans 13 amino acids. Germline V gene lookup returns CDR1 SGHTA and CDR2 FQGNSA. The V and J ends lost 5 bases and 2 bases respectively, with 7 bases between them. CDR3 DNA sequence: TGTGCCAGCAGCACCGGAGGCAATCAGCCCCAGCATTTT. Protein sequence: CASSTGGNQPQHF.

This clone occurred a few times. V is TRBV7-8 and J is TRBJ2-7; 9 bases match TRBD1. The V and J ends lost 2 bases and 4 bases, in that order; junction bases with no gene match: 6. The CDR3 contains 15 residues. CDR1 and CDR2 (germline): SGHVS, FQNEAQ. The CDR3 DNA sequence: TGTGCCAGCAGCTTATCGCGGACAGGGGTGTACGAGCAGTACTTC. Its protein is CASSLSRTGVYEQYF.

This clone was seen only once. The gene calls are TRBV4-3 and TRBJ2-1; D not certain. V gave up 5 bases and J gave up 8 bases, with 13 bases separating them. Germline V gene sequence: CDR1 LGHNA, CDR2 YSLEER. This CDR3 has 13 residues. CDR3 DNA sequence: TGCGCCAGCAGCTCACGGTTACACGATGAGCAGTTCTTC. It codes for CASSSRLHDEQFF.